Below are 14 T cell receptor beta chains sequenced from a single sample in a study of T-cell memory formation after mild COVID-19. TCRdb processed the 5' RACE reads anew with MiXCR; each CDR3 protein has one entry. The data contain roughly 350,000 distinct CDR3 sequences, around 27% of them singletons. The specimen was PBMCs or a T cell subset sorted from them (not recorded which). The receptor source for this set is an adult woman who had mild COVID-19 (a few samples of this study predate the infection). Cell type and time point are not known.

The V gene is TRBV10-3, the J gene TRBJ1-2; the D is unclear. This CDR3 region has 14 residues. Germline CDR1 is ENHRY and CDR2 is SYGVKD. V shed 0 bases and J shed 4 bases, with 9 bases lying between them. CDR3: CAISESSGGYGYTF. The CDR3 DNA follows: TGTGCCATCAGTGAGTCGAGTGGAGGCTATGGCTACACCTTC.

This clonotype came up a few times. J is TRBJ2-7 and V is TRBV9; TRBD2 aligns across 11 bases. From germline, CDR1 is SGDLS and CDR2 YYNGEE. The CDR3 is 13 residues long. V gave up 3 bases and J gave up 6 bases; unmatched junction bases: 2. CDR3 protein: CASSGGTSGEQYF. DNA of the CDR3: TGTGCCAGCAGCGGCGGGACTAGCGGCGAGCAGTACTTC.

The rearrangement links TRBV30 to TRBJ2-4, with D perhaps given as TRBD1 or TRBD2 (5 bases each). The CDR3 loop spans 17 amino acids. V dropped 1 base and J dropped 5 bases, with 21 bases sitting between them. From germline, CDR1 is GTSNPN and CDR2 SVGIG (reference sequence). In DNA form, the CDR3 reads TGTGCCTGGAGTGGCCTCGGGACCACTCATCGGGAAAACATTCAGTACTTC. Translated: CAWSGLGTTHRENIQYF.

This rearrangement joins TRBV19 to TRBJ1-2, with 12 bases lining up with TRBD1. The CDR3 is 15 residues long. The germline gives CDR1 LNHDA, CDR2 SQIVND (reference sequence). V lost 7 bases to trimming and J lost 4 bases; unmatched junction nucleotides: 7. The CDR3 sequence is CASTGTGGFGYGYTF. Written as DNA, the CDR3 is TGTGCCAGTACCGGGACAGGGGGCTTCGGCTATGGCTACACCTTC.

There are many counts of this clonotype. The CDR3 is CASSWVSGYPGELFF. The CDR3 nucleotides read TGTGCCAGCAGTTGGGTATCAGGGTACCCCGGGGAGCTGTTTTTT. The chain is built from TRBV12-3 or TRBV12-4 and TRBJ2-2; possible D gene TRBD1, 5 bases. The CDR3 extends over 15 amino acids. Deletions cut 4 bases from V and 6 bases from J, with 15 bases between.

This clonotype was found a few times. V is TRBV30 and J is TRBJ2-3; perhaps D is TRBD1 or TRBD2 (5 bases each). This CDR3 comprises 13 residues. CDR1 and CDR2 from the germline V gene are GTSNPN and SVGIG (reference sequence). With 4 bases removed from V and 6 bases from J, the gap between germline ends came to 14 bases. The CDR3 nucleotides are TGTGCCTGGAACCGCAGGGAGAGGGATACGCAGTATTTT. Protein product: CAWNRRERDTQYF.

This clonotype was observed a handful of times. The chain combines TRBV4-3 with TRBJ2-7; the match to TRBD1 covers 9 bases. The germline V gene has CDR1 LGHNA and CDR2 YSLEER. The CDR3 sequence is 17 residues long. V trimming: 0 bases; J trimming: 7 bases; junction bases outside the gene matches: 13. Here the CDR3 DNA reads TGCGCCAGCAGCCAAGATCAATCGGACAGGGGTATGACGGAGCAGTACTTC. This gives the protein CASSQDQSDRGMTEQYF.

The CDR3 is CASSLRGGSEKLFF. The CDR3 bases are TGTGCCAGCAGCCTCCGGGGTGGAAGTGAAAAACTGTTTTTT. V and J are TRBV7-9 and TRBJ1-4; D call uncertain. In germline, CDR1 is SEHNR, CDR2 FQNEAQ (reference sequence). V gave up 5 bases and J gave up 7 bases, with 14 bases separating them. CDR3 length: 14 amino acids.

The chain carries TRBV4-1 and TRBJ2-3; D is undetermined. CDR3 length: 14 residues. V was clipped by 11 bases and J by 0 bases, with 15 bases between them. Germline CDR1 and CDR2: MGHRA and YSYEKL. The CDR3 here is CASRLLLSTDTQYF. In DNA form, the CDR3 reads TGCGCCTCCCGCCTGCTCCTTAGCACAGATACGCAGTATTTT.

This clonotype turned up a few times. The chain employs TRBV9 and TRBJ2-7, with D tentatively TRBD1 (5 bases). Germline CDR1 and CDR2: SGDLS and YYNGEE. Trimming removed 4 bases from V and 6 bases from J, with 14 bases in between. This CDR3 is built from 13 residues. The CDR3 sequence is CASSRTPPGEQYF. The CDR3 coding sequence is TGTGCCAGCAGCCGGACACCCCCCGGCGAGCAGTACTTC. Combining the CDR3 with reference TRBV9 and TRBJ2-7 gives the whole variable domain DSGVTQTPKHLITATGQRVTLRCSPRSGDLSVYWYQQSLDQGLQFLIQYYNGEERAKGNILERFSAQQFPDLHSELNLSSLELGDSALYFCASSRTPPGEQYFGPGTRLTVT.

This clonotype was seen a handful of times. The chain employs TRBV7-2 and TRBJ2-1; maybe TRBD1 (5 bases). This CDR3 is 15 amino acids long. Trimming took 5 bases from V and 0 from J, leaving 11 bases between them. Looked up from germline, CDR1 is SGHTA and CDR2 is FQGNSA. The CDR3 is CASSITGDSYNEQFF. The CDR3 DNA sequence: TGTGCCAGCAGCATAACAGGAGACTCCTACAATGAGCAGTTCTTC.

The rearrangement uses TRBV5-1 and TRBJ1-6; 7 bases fit TRBD1. The CDR3 length is 16 residues. V dropped 0 bases and J dropped 7; count of bases not matched to a gene: 7. Germline CDR1 reads SGHRS; CDR2 reads YFSETQ. CDR3 in amino acids: CASSLGGQDGNSPLHF. In DNA, the CDR3 is TGCGCCAGCAGCTTGGGCGGACAGGACGGGAATTCACCCCTCCACTTT.

This clonotype appeared a single time. This chain uses TRBV30 with TRBJ2-2; perhaps D is TRBD1 or TRBD2 (5 bases each). The CDR3 sequence is 15 residues long. CDR1 and CDR2 (germline): GTSNPN, SVGIG (reference sequence). Trimming took off 3 bases at V and 7 bases at J, with 18 bases between the two ends. CDR3 protein: CAWRSELGTLGELFF. DNA for the CDR3: TGTGCCTGGAGAAGTGAGTTAGGGACCCTCGGGGAGCTGTTTTTT. Filled out from reference TRBV30 and TRBJ2-2, the complete variable domain reads SQTIHQWPATLVQPVGSPLSLECTVEGTSNPNLYWYRQAAGRGLQLLFYSVGIGQISSEVPQNLSASRPQDRQFILSSKKLLLSDSGFYLCAWRSELGTLGELFFGEGSRLTVL.

The chain recombines TRBV9 with TRBJ2-1, with TRBD1 matching over 10 bases. CDR3 length equals 14 residues. Germline CDR1 is SGDLS and CDR2 is YYNGEE. The V and J ends lost 1 base and 9 bases, in that order; junction bases with no gene match: 4. In DNA, the CDR3 is TGTGCCAGCAGCGTATTCGACAGGGGGCTTGAGCAGTTCTTC. Translated, it gives CASSVFDRGLEQFF.